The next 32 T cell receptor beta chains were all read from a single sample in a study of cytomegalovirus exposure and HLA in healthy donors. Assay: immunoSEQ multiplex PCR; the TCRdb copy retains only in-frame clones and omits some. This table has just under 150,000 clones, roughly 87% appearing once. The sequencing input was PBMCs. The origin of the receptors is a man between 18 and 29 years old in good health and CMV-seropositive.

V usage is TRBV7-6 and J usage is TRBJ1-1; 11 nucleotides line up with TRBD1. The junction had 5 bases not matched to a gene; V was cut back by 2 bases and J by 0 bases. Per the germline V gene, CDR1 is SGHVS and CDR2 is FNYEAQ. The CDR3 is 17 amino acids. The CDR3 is CASSLRTGGIMNTEAFF. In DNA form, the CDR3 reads TGTGCCAGCAGCTTACGGACAGGGGGCATCATGAACACTGAAGCTTTCTTT.

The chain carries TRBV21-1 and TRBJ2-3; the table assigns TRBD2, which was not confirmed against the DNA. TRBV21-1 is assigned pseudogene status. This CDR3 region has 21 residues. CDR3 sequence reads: CASSKAGTSGGPRDPTDTQYF. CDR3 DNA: TGTGCCAGCAGCAAAGCCGGCACTAGCGGGGGCCCACGGGATCCCACAGATACGCAGTATTTT.

The CDR3 coding sequence is TGCGCCAGCAGCTTGGCGCGGGGGGTCGGAAACACCATATATTTT. This translates into CASSLARGVGNTIYF. The V and J genes are TRBV5-1 and TRBJ1-3; maybe TRBD1 (5 bases). V dropped 0 bases and J dropped 4 bases, with 11 bases sitting between them. The CDR3 has 15 amino acids. Germline lookup yields CDR1 SGHRS and CDR2 YFSETQ.

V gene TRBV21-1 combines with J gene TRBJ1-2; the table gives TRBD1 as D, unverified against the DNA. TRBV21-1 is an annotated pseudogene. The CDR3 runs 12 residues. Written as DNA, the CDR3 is TGTGCCAGCGGTCCAGGGTACCGAGGCTACACCTTC. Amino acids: CASGPGYRGYTF.

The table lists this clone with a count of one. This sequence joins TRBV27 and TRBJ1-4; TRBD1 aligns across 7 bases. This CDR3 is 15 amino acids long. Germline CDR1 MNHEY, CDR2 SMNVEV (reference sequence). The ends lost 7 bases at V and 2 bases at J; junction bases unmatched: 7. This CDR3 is CASTLGRGTNEKLFF. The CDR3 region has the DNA TGTGCCAGCACCCTCGGCAGGGGGACTAATGAAAAACTGTTTTTT.

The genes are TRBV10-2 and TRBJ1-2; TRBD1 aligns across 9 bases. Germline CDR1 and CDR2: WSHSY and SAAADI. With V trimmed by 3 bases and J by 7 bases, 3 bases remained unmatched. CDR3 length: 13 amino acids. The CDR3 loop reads CASSDGTGFGYTF. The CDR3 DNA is TGCGCCAGCAGTGACGGGACAGGGTTTGGCTACACCTTC.

The CDR3 sequence is CASSPGTGVYNEQFF. CDR3 nucleotide sequence: TGCGCCAGCAGCCCCGGGACAGGTGTTTACAATGAGCAGTTCTTC. The V and J genes are TRBV5-1 and TRBJ2-1; 8 bases align to TRBD1. Trimming took 4 bases from V and 4 from J; bases not matched to a gene: 7. Germline CDR1 reads SGHRS; CDR2 reads YFSETQ. The CDR3 is 15 residues long. The whole variable domain, filled in from reference TRBV5-1 and TRBJ2-1, reads KAGVTQTPRYLIKTRGQQVTLSCSPISGHRSVSWYQQTPGQGLQFLFEYFSETQRNKGNFPGRFSGRQFSNSRSEMNVSTLELGDSALYLCASSPGTGVYNEQFFGPGTRLTVL.

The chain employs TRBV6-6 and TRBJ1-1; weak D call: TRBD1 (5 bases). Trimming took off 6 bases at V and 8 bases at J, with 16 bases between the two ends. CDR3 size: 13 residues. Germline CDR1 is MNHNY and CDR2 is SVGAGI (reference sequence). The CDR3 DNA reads TGTGCCAGCAGCCCGGTCGGGGGGGGAGAAGCTTTCTTT. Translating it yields CASSPVGGGEAFF.

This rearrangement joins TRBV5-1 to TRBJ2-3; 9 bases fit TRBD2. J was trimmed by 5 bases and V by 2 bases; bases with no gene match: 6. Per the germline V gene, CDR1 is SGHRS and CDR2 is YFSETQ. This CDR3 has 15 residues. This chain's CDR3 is CASSLRGGRGDTQYF. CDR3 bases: TGCGCCAGCAGCTTACGGGGCGGGAGGGGAGATACGCAGTATTTT.

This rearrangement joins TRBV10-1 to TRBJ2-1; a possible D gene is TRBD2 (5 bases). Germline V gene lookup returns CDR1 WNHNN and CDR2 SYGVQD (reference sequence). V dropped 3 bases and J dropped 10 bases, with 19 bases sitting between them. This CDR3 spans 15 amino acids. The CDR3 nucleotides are TGCGCCAGCAGTGATGGGGAACTTGACTCGGGGGAGCAGTTCTTC. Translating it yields CASSDGELDSGEQFF.

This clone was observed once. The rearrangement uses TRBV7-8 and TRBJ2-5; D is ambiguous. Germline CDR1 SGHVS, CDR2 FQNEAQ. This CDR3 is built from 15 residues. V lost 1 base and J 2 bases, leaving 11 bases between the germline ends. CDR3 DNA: TGTGCCAGCAGCTTAGAGGCGGCGTCACAAGAGACCCAGTACTTC. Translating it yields CASSLEAASQETQYF.

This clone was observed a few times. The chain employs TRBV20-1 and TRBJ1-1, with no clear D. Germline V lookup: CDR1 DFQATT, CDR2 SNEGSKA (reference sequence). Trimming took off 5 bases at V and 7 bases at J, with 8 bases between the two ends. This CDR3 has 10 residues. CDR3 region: CSAYRDEAFF. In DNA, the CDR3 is TGCAGTGCTTACAGAGATGAAGCTTTCTTT.

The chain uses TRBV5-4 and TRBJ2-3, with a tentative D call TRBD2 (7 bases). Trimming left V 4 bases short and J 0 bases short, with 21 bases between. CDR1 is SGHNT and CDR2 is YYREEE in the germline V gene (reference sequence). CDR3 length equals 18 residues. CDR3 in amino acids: CASSRGAAIKSSTDTQYF. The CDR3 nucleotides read TGTGCCAGCAGCCGGGGGGCAGCCATAAAATCCAGCACAGATACGCAGTATTTT.

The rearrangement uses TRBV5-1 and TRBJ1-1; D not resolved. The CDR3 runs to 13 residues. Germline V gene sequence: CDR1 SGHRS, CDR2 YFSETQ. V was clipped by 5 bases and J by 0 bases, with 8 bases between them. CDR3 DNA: TGCGCCAGCAGGGGCATGGTGAACACTGAAGCTTTCTTT. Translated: CASRGMVNTEAFF.

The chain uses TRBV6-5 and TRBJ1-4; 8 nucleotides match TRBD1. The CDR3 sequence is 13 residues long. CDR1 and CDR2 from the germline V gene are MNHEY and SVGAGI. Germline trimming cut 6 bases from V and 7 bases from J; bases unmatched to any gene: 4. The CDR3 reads CASSGQGTEKLFF. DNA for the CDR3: TGTGCCAGCAGCGGACAGGGAACTGAAAAACTGTTTTTT.

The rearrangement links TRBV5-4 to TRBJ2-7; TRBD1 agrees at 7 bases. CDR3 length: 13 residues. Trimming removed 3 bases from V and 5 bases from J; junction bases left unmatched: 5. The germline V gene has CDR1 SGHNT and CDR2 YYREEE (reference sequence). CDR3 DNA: TGTGCCAGCAGCTGGCAGGGGGAAGACGAGCAGTACTTC. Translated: CASSWQGEDEQYF.

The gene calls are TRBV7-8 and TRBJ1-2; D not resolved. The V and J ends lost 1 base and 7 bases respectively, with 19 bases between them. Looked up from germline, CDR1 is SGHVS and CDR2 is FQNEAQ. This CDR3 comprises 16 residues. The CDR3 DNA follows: TGTGCCAGCAGCTTAGGGGGAGGAGTGGGGTCTTCTGGCTACACCTTC. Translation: CASSLGGGVGSSGYTF.

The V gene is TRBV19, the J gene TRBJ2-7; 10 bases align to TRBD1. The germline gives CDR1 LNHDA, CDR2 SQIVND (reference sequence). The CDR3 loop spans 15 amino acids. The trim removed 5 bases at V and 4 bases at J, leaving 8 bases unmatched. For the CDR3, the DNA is TGTGCCAGTAGTTTCTCGACAGGGGGCCCTTACGAGCAGTACTTC. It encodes CASSFSTGGPYEQYF.

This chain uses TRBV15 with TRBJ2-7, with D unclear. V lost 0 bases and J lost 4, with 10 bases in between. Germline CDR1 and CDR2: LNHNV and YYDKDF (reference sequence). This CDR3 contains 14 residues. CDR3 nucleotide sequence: TGTGCCACCAGCAGAGATCTTGTGTTATACGAGCAGTACTTC. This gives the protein CATSRDLVLYEQYF.

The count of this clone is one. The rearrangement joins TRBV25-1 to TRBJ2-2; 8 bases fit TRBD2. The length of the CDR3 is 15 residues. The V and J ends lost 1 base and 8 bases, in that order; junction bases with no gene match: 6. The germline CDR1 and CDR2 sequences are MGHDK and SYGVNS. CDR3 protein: CASSESGGGPGELFF. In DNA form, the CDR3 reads TGTGCCAGCAGTGAATCCGGGGGGGGCCCAGGGGAGCTGTTTTTT.

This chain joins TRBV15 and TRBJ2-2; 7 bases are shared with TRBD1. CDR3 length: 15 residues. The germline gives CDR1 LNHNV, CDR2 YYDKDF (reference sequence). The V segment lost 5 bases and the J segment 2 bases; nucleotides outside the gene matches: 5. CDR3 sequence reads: CATSFWDRNTGELFF. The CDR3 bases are TGTGCCACCAGCTTTTGGGACAGAAACACCGGGGAGCTGTTTTTT.

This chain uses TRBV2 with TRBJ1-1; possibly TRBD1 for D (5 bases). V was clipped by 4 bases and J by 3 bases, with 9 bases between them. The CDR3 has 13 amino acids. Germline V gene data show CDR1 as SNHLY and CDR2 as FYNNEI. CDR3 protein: CASSVGRDTEAFF. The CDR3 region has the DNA TGTGCCAGCAGTGTTGGCAGGGACACTGAAGCTTTCTTT.

CDR3 sequence reads: CASSPLTLGNTGELFF. DNA for the CDR3: TGTGCCAGCAGCCCGTTGACCCTAGGGAACACCGGGGAGCTGTTTTTT. V gene TRBV9 combines with J gene TRBJ2-2; D remains unclear. Trimming removed 4 bases at V and 1 base at J, with 14 bases between. The length of the CDR3 is 16 residues. The germline V gene has CDR1 SGDLS and CDR2 YYNGEE.

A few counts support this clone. The CDR3 nucleotides read TGTGCCAGCAATAGAGGCTACGAGCAGTACTTC. Amino acids: CASNRGYEQYF. The rearrangement links TRBV28 to TRBJ2-7; D remains ambiguous. The CDR3 loop spans 11 amino acids. The V end lost 7 bases, the J end lost 3 bases, and 7 bases lay between the germline ends. CDR1 is MDHEN, CDR2 SYDVKM, per germline.

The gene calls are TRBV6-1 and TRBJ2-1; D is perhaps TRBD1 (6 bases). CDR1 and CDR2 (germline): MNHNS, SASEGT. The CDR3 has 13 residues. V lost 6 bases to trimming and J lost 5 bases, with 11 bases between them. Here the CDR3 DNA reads TGTGCCAGCAGCCGGGACACGGACAATGAGCAGTTCTTC. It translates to CASSRDTDNEQFF.

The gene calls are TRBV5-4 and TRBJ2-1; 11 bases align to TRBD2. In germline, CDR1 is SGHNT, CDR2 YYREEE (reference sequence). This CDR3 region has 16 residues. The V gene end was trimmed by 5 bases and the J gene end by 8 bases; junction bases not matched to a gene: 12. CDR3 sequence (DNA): TGTGCCAGCAGTTCCTTAGCGGGAGGGCCAGTCCATGAGCAGTTCTTC. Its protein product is CASSSLAGGPVHEQFF.

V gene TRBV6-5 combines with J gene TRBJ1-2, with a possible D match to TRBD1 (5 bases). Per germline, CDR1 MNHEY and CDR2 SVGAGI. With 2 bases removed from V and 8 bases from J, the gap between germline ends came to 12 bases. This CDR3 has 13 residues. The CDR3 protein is CASSYGVRAGYTF. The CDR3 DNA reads TGTGCCAGCAGTTACGGGGTCAGGGCAGGCTACACCTTC.

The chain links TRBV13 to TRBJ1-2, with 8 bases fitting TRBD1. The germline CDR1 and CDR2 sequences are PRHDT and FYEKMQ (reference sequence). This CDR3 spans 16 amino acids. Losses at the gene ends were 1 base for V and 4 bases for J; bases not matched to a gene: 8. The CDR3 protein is CASSLEAGQGIYGYTF. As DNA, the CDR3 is TGTGCCAGCAGCTTAGAGGCCGGACAGGGAATCTATGGCTACACCTTC.

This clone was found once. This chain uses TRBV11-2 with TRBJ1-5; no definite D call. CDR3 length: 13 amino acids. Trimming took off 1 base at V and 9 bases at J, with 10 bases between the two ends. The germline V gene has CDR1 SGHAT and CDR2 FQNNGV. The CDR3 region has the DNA TGTGCCAGCAGCTTAGGGACTGAGCGGCCCCAGCATTTT. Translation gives CASSLGTERPQHF.

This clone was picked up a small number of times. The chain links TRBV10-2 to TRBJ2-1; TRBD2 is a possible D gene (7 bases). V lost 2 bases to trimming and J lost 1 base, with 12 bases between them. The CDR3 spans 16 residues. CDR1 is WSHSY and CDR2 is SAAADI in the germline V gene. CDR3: CASSELAGASYNEQFF. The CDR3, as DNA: TGCGCCAGCAGTGAGCTGGCGGGGGCATCCTACAATGAGCAGTTCTTC.

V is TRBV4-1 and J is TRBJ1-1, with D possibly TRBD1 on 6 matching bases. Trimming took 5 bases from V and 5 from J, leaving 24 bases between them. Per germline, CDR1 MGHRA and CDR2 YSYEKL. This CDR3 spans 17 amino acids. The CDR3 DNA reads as TGCGCCAGCAGCGTCTACAGGGTCCAGGGAGTCCCTACTGAAGCTTTCTTT. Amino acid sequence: CASSVYRVQGVPTEAFF.

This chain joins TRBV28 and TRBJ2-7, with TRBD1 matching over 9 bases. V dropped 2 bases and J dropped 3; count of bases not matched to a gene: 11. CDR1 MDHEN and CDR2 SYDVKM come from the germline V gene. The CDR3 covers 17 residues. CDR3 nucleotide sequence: TGTGCCAGCAGTTTAAACACAGGGGGCGCGTTAAGCTACGAGCAGTACTTC. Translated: CASSLNTGGALSYEQYF.